This T cell receptor (beta chain) was sequenced in a study of early T cells in non-severe SARS-CoV-2 infection. Study context: The chains were unpaired, and the sequenced material was bulk RNA from unsorted whole blood.

A word on this clonotype: What it binds is unknown.

Trimming stripped 1 base from V and 1 base from J, with 16 bases between. CDR1 and CDR2 (germline): LGHDT, YNNKEL (reference sequence). The CDR3 consists of 17 residues. General study points: Comparison of clonotypes with VDJdb favored anti-spike CD8 responses while missing private and CD4 specificities.

In TCRdb, the 5' RACE reads were re-called with MiXCR into one record per CDR3 protein. The sample includes roughly 100,000 distinct CDR3 sequences, roughly 12% of them seen just once. This TCR derives from an adult who was a healthcare worker with PCR-confirmed SARS-CoV-2 infection or an uninfected control (not recorded which). Sequencing used whole blood, obtained at baseline. The V and J genes are TRBV3-1 and TRBJ1-2; D possibly corresponds to TRBD1 (6 bases). The CDR3 coding sequence is TGTGCCAGCAGCCAAGCCAGGGGCGCCGGCGTTAACTATGGCTACACCTTC. Amino acid sequence: CASSQARGAGVNYGYTF.